The 15 T cell receptor beta chains given below trace back to one sample, sequenced in a study of response to subunit inactivated influenza vaccine. Each CDR3 protein gets one entry after TCRdb re-called the RT-PCR reads with MiXCR. The table records 650,000 or so distinct CDR3 sequences, roughly 15% of them present only once. This specimen consisted of PBMCs from blood, obtained roughly 15 days before vaccination. The receptors derive from a man aged 50 to 60 who received an inactivated influenza vaccine.

This clonotype came up many times. The rearrangement uses TRBV5-1 and TRBJ2-3; D assignment may be TRBD1 or TRBD2 (6 bases each). CDR1 is SGHRS, CDR2 YFSETQ, per germline. Between the trimmed V and J ends, which lost 0 bases and 2 bases, there was a span of 7 bases. The CDR3 covers 14 residues. Here the CDR3 DNA reads TGCGCCAGCAGCTTGGGGGGGGCCACAGATACGCAGTATTTT. Translating it yields CASSLGGATDTQYF.

The gene calls are TRBV6-1 and TRBJ2-7; TRBD1 is a possible D gene (5 bases). CDR1 is MNHNS and CDR2 is SASEGT in the germline V gene. The CDR3 contains 15 residues. Trimming removed 5 bases at V and 0 bases at J, with 14 bases between. The CDR3 coding sequence is TGTGCCAGCAGTAGGCTCCCGGACACCTCCTACGAGCAGTACTTC. This sequence encodes CASSRLPDTSYEQYF.

This clonotype was counted a few times. This chain uses TRBV20-1 with TRBJ1-2; D is undetermined. The CDR3 loop spans 12 amino acids. Germline-derived CDR1 and CDR2 are DFQATT and SNEGSKA (reference sequence). DNA for the CDR3: TGCAGCGCCCGGGAGTCTAACTATGGCTACACCTTC. This encodes CSARESNYGYTF.

J is TRBJ2-1 and V is TRBV10-3, with 7 nucleotides matching TRBD2. CDR3 length: 14 residues. The ends lost 5 bases at V and 9 bases at J; junction bases unmatched: 10. Germline assignment: CDR1 ENHRY and CDR2 SYGVKD. CDR3 coding DNA: TGTGCCATCAGTCCCGGGCAGGGCGGGGGTGAGCAGTTCTTC. Protein product: CAISPGQGGGEQFF.

Many counts were recorded for this clonotype. The CDR3 reads CATSDSLESNQPQHF. The CDR3 bases are TGTGCCACCAGTGATTCACTGGAGAGCAATCAGCCCCAGCATTTT. The genes are TRBV24-1 and TRBJ1-5; D gene uncertain. Per the germline V gene, CDR1 is KGHDR and CDR2 is SFDVKD. CDR3 size: 15 residues. V gave up 2 bases and J gave up 1 base, with 8 bases separating them.

This clonotype was recorded a few times. The CDR3 sequence: CASSPSGGLEQFF. The DNA of the CDR3 is TGTGCCAGCTCACCTTCGGGAGGGCTTGAGCAGTTCTTC. The chain links TRBV18 to TRBJ2-1; TRBD2 matches at 8 bases. Germline V gene data show CDR1 as KGHSH and CDR2 as LQKENI. This CDR3 has 13 amino acids. V dropped 3 bases and J dropped 9; count of bases not matched to a gene: 4.

This clonotype appeared many times. The genes are TRBV5-1 and TRBJ2-7; D gene ambiguous. CDR3 size: 15 residues. V lost 2 bases and J 0 bases, leaving 12 bases between the germline ends. The germline V gene encodes CDR1 SGHRS and CDR2 YFSETQ. The CDR3 here is CASSFLTDSSYEQYF. DNA for the CDR3: TGCGCCAGCAGCTTCCTGACGGATAGCTCCTACGAGCAGTACTTC.

The chain combines TRBV12-3 or TRBV12-4 with TRBJ2-2; possibly TRBD1 or TRBD2 for D (5 bases each). Trimming removed 6 bases at V and 2 bases at J, with 10 bases between. This CDR3 has 14 residues. The DNA of the CDR3 is TGTGCCAGCAGACGGGGCATAAACACCGGGGAGCTGTTTTTT. Encoded protein: CASRRGINTGELFF.

The genes are TRBV7-3 and TRBJ2-1; D tentatively reads TRBD1 or TRBD2 (5 bases each). The V and J ends lost 5 bases and 4 bases respectively, with 15 bases between them. This CDR3 contains 15 residues. CDR1 is SGHTA and CDR2 is FQGTGA in the germline V gene. The CDR3 reads CASSPRGESYNEQFF. The CDR3 DNA sequence: TGTGCCAGCAGCCCTCGGGGCGAATCGTACAATGAGCAGTTCTTC.

The chain employs TRBV16 and TRBJ2-6; D is perhaps TRBD1 (5 bases). Trimming removed 5 bases from V and 0 bases from J, with 5 bases in between. The CDR3 extends over 14 amino acids. The germline V gene has CDR1 KGHSY and CDR2 FQNENV. In DNA form, the CDR3 reads TGTGCCAGCAGCGACAGCTCTGGGGCCAACGTCCTGACTTTC. It codes for CASSDSSGANVLTF.

This clonotype was observed a handful of times. The chain links TRBV5-6 to TRBJ2-7, with 12 bases matching TRBD2. The J segment lost 5 bases and the V segment lost 4 bases, leaving 7 bases of the junction unmatched. The germline gives CDR1 SGHDT, CDR2 YYEEEE. This CDR3 has 15 residues. The CDR3 DNA follows: TGTGCCAGCAGCCGACTAGCGGGAGTCGCAGACGAGCAGTACTTC. This translates into CASSRLAGVADEQYF.

Comment on this clonotype: This may come from a read error, since a much larger clone is one base off. The CDR3 region has the DNA TGTGCCAGCAATAATTGGGACACTGAAGCTTACTTT. This gives the protein CASNNWDTEAYF. The chain recombines TRBV6-2 or TRBV6-3 with TRBJ1-1; D is perhaps TRBD1 (6 bases). The germline V gene encodes CDR1 MNHEY and CDR2 SVGEGT. The CDR3 is 12 residues long.

This clonotype was counted ten times or more. V gene TRBV5-1 combines with J gene TRBJ2-3; 12 bases are shared with TRBD1. The CDR3 is 17 amino acids. V shed 2 bases, J shed 3 bases, and the junction held 7 bases outside the gene matches. Germline CDR1 and CDR2: SGHRS and YFSETQ. The CDR3 loop is CASSLRDRGPRTDTQYF. In nucleotides, the CDR3 is TGCGCCAGCAGCTTACGGGACAGGGGGCCTCGGACAGATACGCAGTATTTT.

This clonotype has ten or more counts. This chain uses TRBV12-3 or TRBV12-4 with TRBJ2-1; TRBD1 matches 7 bases. With V trimmed by 6 bases and J by 6 bases, 5 bases remained unmatched. This CDR3 has 13 residues. Here the CDR3 DNA reads TGTGCCAGCAGACAGGGGTCAGGCAATGAGCAGTTCTTC. Amino acids: CASRQGSGNEQFF.

This clonotype came up many times. This sequence joins TRBV5-1 and TRBJ2-3; tentatively, D is TRBD2 (7 bases). Germline assignment: CDR1 SGHRS and CDR2 YFSETQ. The CDR3 runs 14 residues. V shed 4 bases and J shed 5 bases, with 14 bases lying between them. CDR3 amino acids: CASSPRGGGDTQYF. CDR3 nucleotides: TGCGCCAGCAGCCCCCGGGGAGGGGGAGATACGCAGTATTTT.